The T cell receptor beta chain under discussion was sequenced for a study of cytomegalovirus exposure and HLA in healthy donors. Germline V CDR1 and CDR2: SGDLS, YYNGEE. The length of the CDR3 is 16 residues. The J segment lost 2 bases and the V segment lost 4 bases, leaving 6 bases of the junction unmatched. Researchers ran the PCR with 60 Vbeta and 13 Jbeta primers. The protocol was immunoSEQ multiplex PCR, while the TCRdb copy is restricted to in-frame clones and leaves out a portion. The sample holds roughly 100,000 clones. The source is a man in his fifties in good health and CMV-seronegative. Source material: PBMCs. The chain carries TRBV9 and TRBJ2-6; 7 bases agree with TRBD1. The CDR3 loop reads CASSPRGGAGANVLTF. The CDR3 nucleotides are TGTGCCAGCAGCCCCAGAGGGGGCGCTGGGGCCAACGTCCTGACTTTC.